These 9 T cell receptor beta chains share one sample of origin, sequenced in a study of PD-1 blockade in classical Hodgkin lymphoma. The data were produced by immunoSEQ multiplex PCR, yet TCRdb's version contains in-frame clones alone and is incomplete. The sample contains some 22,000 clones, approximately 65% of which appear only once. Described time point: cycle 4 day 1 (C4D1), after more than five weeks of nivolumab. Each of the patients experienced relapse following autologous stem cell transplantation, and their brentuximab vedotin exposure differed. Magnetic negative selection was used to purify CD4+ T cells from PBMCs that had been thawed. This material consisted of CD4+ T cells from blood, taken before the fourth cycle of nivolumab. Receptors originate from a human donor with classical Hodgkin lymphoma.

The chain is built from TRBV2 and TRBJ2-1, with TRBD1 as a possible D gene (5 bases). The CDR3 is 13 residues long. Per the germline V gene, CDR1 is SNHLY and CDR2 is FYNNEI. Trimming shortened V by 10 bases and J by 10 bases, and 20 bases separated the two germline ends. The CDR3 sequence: CATGLNWGREQFF. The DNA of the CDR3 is TGTGCCACGGGCCTAAACTGGGGCCGCGAGCAGTTCTTC.

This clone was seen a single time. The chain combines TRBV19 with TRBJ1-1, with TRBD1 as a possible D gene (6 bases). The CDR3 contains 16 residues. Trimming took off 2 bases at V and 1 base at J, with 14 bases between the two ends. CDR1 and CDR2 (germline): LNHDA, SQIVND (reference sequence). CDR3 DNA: TGTGCCAGTAGTATAATTTTGGGCAGGGGGAACACTGAAGCTTTCTTT. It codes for CASSIILGRGNTEAFF.

CDR3 protein: CASSRTKKRTPPYYGYTF. Written as DNA, the CDR3 is TGTGCCAGCAGCCGCACAAAGAAACGGACGCCACCGTACTATGGCTACACCTTC. This rearrangement joins TRBV7-9 to TRBJ1-2; no reliable D call. This CDR3 is built from 18 residues. The V gene lost 5 bases and the J gene lost 3 bases, with 25 bases spanning the gap. CDR1 is SEHNR and CDR2 is FQNEAQ in the germline V gene (reference sequence).

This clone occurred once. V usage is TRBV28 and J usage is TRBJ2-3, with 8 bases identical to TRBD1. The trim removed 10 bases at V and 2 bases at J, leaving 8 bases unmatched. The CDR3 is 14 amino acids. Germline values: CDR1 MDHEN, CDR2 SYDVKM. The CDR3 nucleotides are TGTGCCACGACCCCTCAGGGGGCCACAGATACGCAGTATTTT. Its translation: CATTPQGATDTQYF.

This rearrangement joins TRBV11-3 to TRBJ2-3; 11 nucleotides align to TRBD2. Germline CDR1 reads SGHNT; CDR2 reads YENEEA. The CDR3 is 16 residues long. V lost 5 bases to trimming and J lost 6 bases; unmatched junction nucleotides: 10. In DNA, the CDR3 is TGTGCCAGCAGCACCGGGACTAGCGGACCCACGGATACGCAGTATTTT. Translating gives CASSTGTSGPTDTQYF.

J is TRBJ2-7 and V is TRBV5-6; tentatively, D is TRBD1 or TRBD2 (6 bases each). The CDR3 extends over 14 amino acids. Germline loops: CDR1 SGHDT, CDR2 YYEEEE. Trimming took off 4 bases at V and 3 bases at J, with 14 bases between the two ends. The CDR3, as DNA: TGTGCCAGCAGCCAACCCGGGGGCGTCTACGAGCAGTACTTC. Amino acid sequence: CASSQPGGVYEQYF.

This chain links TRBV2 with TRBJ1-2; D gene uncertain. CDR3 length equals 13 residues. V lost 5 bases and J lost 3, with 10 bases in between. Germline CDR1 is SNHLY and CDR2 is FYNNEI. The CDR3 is CASSLRRDYGYTF. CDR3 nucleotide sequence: TGTGCCAGCAGTCTCCGACGTGACTATGGCTACACCTTC.

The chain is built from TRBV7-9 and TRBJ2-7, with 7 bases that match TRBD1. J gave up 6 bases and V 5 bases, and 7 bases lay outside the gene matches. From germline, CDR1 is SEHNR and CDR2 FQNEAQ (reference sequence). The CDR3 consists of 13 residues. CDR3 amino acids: CASSPTRQGEQYF. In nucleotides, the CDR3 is TGTGCCAGCAGCCCCACTAGACAGGGCGAGCAGTACTTC.

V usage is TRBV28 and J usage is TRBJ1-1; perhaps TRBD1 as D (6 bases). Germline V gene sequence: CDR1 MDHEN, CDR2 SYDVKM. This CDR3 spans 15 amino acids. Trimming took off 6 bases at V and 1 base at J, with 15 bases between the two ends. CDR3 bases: TGTGCCAGCAGACCCAGGGGCCGCAGGAACACTGAAGCTTTCTTT. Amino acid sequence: CASRPRGRRNTEAFF.